This paragraph reports one T cell receptor (beta chain). Data came from immunoSEQ multiplex PCR; TCRdb stores just in-frame clones and leaves some out. The table lists 74,000 or so clones, 90% to 95% of them singletons, with 0.21% in the top ten. The germline gives CDR1 SGHTA, CDR2 FQGNSA. The CDR3 totals 12 residues. V shed 7 bases and J shed 5 bases, with 11 bases lying between them. The record originates from a study of T cell changes during pregnancy in multiple sclerosis. The specimen was CD4+ T cells from peripheral blood mononuclear cells, collected before pregnancy. The chain has TRBV7-2 and TRBJ1-1, with D possibly being TRBD1 (6 bases). This clonotype originated in a female donor with multiple sclerosis, enrolled in a pregnancy study. CDR3 sequence: CASTQGGTEAFF. CDR3 nucleotide sequence: TGTGCCAGCACCCAAGGGGGAACTGAAGCTTTCTTT.